The rows below give T cell receptor beta chains drawn from one sample of a study of identical twins. TCRdb itself ran the 5' RACE reads through MiXCR, one entry per CDR3 protein. Of more than 350,000 distinct CDR3 sequences listed, around 9.7% were seen once; the top ten hold roughly 9%. Sequences were obtained from naive T cells sorted from blood. The receptors here all came from a woman between 45 and 60 years old in good health. CDR3s include the opening cysteine and the closing phenylalanine or tryptophan. The order of the fields is V gene, J gene, D gene, clone size, CDR3 DNA, CDR3 protein. A D gene is named only where the DNA matches it firmly. Clone size is not always given. Where it is, it says once, few, many or a class for expanded clones.

v_gene: TRBV29-1
j_gene: TRBJ2-2
d_gene: TRBD2
abundance: many
CDR3nt: TGCAGCGTAGGACTAGCGGGAGTGGCCGGGGAGCTGTTTTTT
CDR3aa: CSVGLAGVAGELFF

v_gene: TRBV29-1
j_gene: TRBJ2-5
d_gene: -
abundance: few
CDR3nt: TGCAGCGCCGGTGGAGGGAATGAAGAGACCCAGTACTTC
CDR3aa: CSAGGGNEETQYF

v_gene: TRBV7-9
j_gene: TRBJ1-4
d_gene: -
abundance: many
CDR3nt: TGTGCCAGCAACCGTATTGCAACTAATGAAAAACTGTTTTTT
CDR3aa: CASNRIATNEKLFF

v_gene: TRBV11-2
j_gene: TRBJ2-1
d_gene: -
abundance: few
CDR3nt: TGTGCCAGCAGCCCAGCCGGTACGATTAATGAGCAGTTCTTC
CDR3aa: CASSPAGTINEQFF

v_gene: TRBV10-3
j_gene: TRBJ2-3
d_gene: -
abundance: many
CDR3nt: TGTGCCACCCTTAGTGCAGATACGCAGTATTTT
CDR3aa: CATLSADTQYF

v_gene: TRBV3-1
j_gene: TRBJ1-5
d_gene: -
abundance: few
CDR3nt: TGTGCCAGCAGCCAAGATGCCCAGAGGAATCAGCCCCAGCATTTT
CDR3aa: CASSQDAQRNQPQHF

v_gene: TRBV28
j_gene: TRBJ2-7
d_gene: TRBD1
abundance: many
CDR3nt: TGTGCCAGCAGAGCGACCGGGACAGGGACCTACGAGCAGTACTTC
CDR3aa: CASRATGTGTYEQYF

v_gene: TRBV12-5
j_gene: TRBJ1-4
d_gene: -
abundance: many
CDR3nt: TGTGCTAGTGCCAAAAATGAAAAACTGTTTTTT
CDR3aa: CASAKNEKLFF

v_gene: TRBV12-3/TRBV12-4
j_gene: TRBJ2-5
d_gene: TRBD2
abundance: many
CDR3nt: TGTGCCAGCAGGATACTAGCGGGGGAAGAGACCCAGTACTTC
CDR3aa: CASRILAGEETQYF

v_gene: TRBV12-3/TRBV12-4
j_gene: TRBJ2-3
d_gene: -
abundance: many
CDR3nt: TGTGCCAGCAGTTTACATGGGGCACTCACAGATACGCAGTATTTT
CDR3aa: CASSLHGALTDTQYF

v_gene: TRBV7-8
j_gene: TRBJ2-7
d_gene: -
abundance: few
CDR3nt: TGTGCCAGCAGCCCCCTTACTAGCTACGAGCAGTACTTC
CDR3aa: CASSPLTSYEQYF

v_gene: TRBV11-2
j_gene: TRBJ2-1
d_gene: -
abundance: many
CDR3nt: TGTGCCAGCAGCACTTTAGCGGTCTCCTACAATGAGCAGTTCTTC
CDR3aa: CASSTLAVSYNEQFF

v_gene: TRBV10-2
j_gene: TRBJ2-1
d_gene: -
abundance: few
CDR3nt: TGCGCCACCAGACTAGTTGGTGAGCAGTTCTTC
CDR3aa: CATRLVGEQFF

v_gene: TRBV6-1
j_gene: TRBJ2-7
d_gene: TRBD1
abundance: -
CDR3nt: TGTGCCAGCAGACCCGGGACAGTCGAGCAGTACTTC
CDR3aa: CASRPGTVEQYF

v_gene: TRBV21-1
j_gene: TRBJ2-7
d_gene: -
abundance: once
CDR3nt: TGTGCCAGCAACCAGCCCCGTCGGCTTTTCTACGAGCAGTACTTC
CDR3aa: CASNQPRRLFYEQYF

v_gene: TRBV29-1
j_gene: TRBJ2-3
d_gene: -
abundance: many
CDR3nt: TGCAGCGTCCGTTCGGGGGTAACCACAGATACGCAGTATTTT
CDR3aa: CSVRSGVTTDTQYF

v_gene: TRBV20-1
j_gene: TRBJ2-3
d_gene: -
abundance: -
CDR3nt: TGCAGTGCTACCGATCAACTGAGGCAGGGAAAGAACACAGATACGCAGTATTTT
CDR3aa: CSATDQLRQGKNTDTQYF

v_gene: TRBV2
j_gene: TRBJ2-5
d_gene: TRBD1
abundance: -
CDR3nt: TGTGCCAGCCTCCGTGGGACAGGGGGGACCCAGTACTTC
CDR3aa: CASLRGTGGTQYF

v_gene: TRBV6-2/TRBV6-3
j_gene: TRBJ2-3
d_gene: -
abundance: few
CDR3nt: TGTGCCAGCATCTCGGCTAGCCGGGATACGCAGTATTTT
CDR3aa: CASISASRDTQYF

v_gene: TRBV27
j_gene: TRBJ1-2
d_gene: -
abundance: -
CDR3nt: TGTGCCAGCAGTATAGCCGGATTTGGCTATGGCTACACCTTC
CDR3aa: CASSIAGFGYGYTF

v_gene: TRBV5-1
j_gene: TRBJ2-3
d_gene: -
abundance: few
CDR3nt: TGCGCCAGCAGCCGGCGACAGATTTTGCGCGCAGATACGCAGTATTTT
CDR3aa: CASSRRQILRADTQYF

v_gene: TRBV6-5
j_gene: TRBJ2-5
d_gene: -
abundance: many
CDR3nt: TGTGCCAGCAGTCTATCCCAGGTGGAAGAGACCCAGTACTTC
CDR3aa: CASSLSQVEETQYF

v_gene: TRBV2
j_gene: TRBJ1-2
d_gene: -
abundance: few
CDR3nt: TGTGCCAGCCAAAACGTGGCCAGCAGGGCAACCAACTATGGCTACACCTTC
CDR3aa: CASQNVASRATNYGYTF

v_gene: TRBV9
j_gene: TRBJ2-1
d_gene: TRBD2
abundance: -
CDR3nt: TGTGCCAGCAGCGTTGGACTAGCTTCCAATGAGCAGTTCTTC
CDR3aa: CASSVGLASNEQFF

v_gene: TRBV6-1
j_gene: TRBJ2-5
d_gene: -
abundance: -
CDR3nt: TGTGCCAGCTTCCGACGAGGAGAGACCCAGTACTTC
CDR3aa: CASFRRGETQYF

v_gene: TRBV6-5
j_gene: TRBJ1-6
d_gene: -
abundance: few
CDR3nt: TGTGCCAGCAGTTCAGTGACAGCACCTAATTCACCCCTCCACTTT
CDR3aa: CASSSVTAPNSPLHF

v_gene: TRBV20-1
j_gene: TRBJ2-5
d_gene: TRBD2
abundance: -
CDR3nt: TGCAGTGCTTCACAAGGGACTAGCGGGAGAGGTGAGACCCAGTACTTC
CDR3aa: CSASQGTSGRGETQYF

v_gene: TRBV5-1
j_gene: TRBJ1-1
d_gene: -
abundance: few
CDR3nt: TGCGCCAGCAGCTTGGCCAGAGGGGGAACTGAAGCTTTCTTT
CDR3aa: CASSLARGGTEAFF

v_gene: TRBV6-5
j_gene: TRBJ2-1
d_gene: TRBD2
abundance: many
CDR3nt: TGTGCCAGCCGGAGCGGGAGGGCGTCTAATGAGCAGTTCTTC
CDR3aa: CASRSGRASNEQFF

v_gene: TRBV7-3
j_gene: TRBJ2-1
d_gene: TRBD2
abundance: few
CDR3nt: TGTGCCAGCAGCTCTGCCGGGACTAGCGGGCGTAGCTCCTACAATGAGCAGTTCTTC
CDR3aa: CASSSAGTSGRSSYNEQFF

v_gene: TRBV12-3/TRBV12-4
j_gene: TRBJ2-5
d_gene: -
abundance: few
CDR3nt: TGTGCCAGCAGTTTCTCACAGGGATTGGAGACCCAGTACTTC
CDR3aa: CASSFSQGLETQYF

v_gene: TRBV29-1
j_gene: TRBJ2-2
d_gene: -
abundance: few
CDR3nt: TGCAGCGTGAGATTGGGTACCGGGGAGCTGTTTTTT
CDR3aa: CSVRLGTGELFF

v_gene: TRBV2
j_gene: TRBJ1-5
d_gene: -
abundance: -
CDR3nt: TGTGCCAGCAGTGAAGATCGGGTTCCGGACCAGCCCCAGCATTTT
CDR3aa: CASSEDRVPDQPQHF

v_gene: TRBV5-5
j_gene: TRBJ2-6
d_gene: -
abundance: few
CDR3nt: TGTGCCAGCAGCCCGACACCAAACTCTGGGGCCAACGTCCTGACTTTC
CDR3aa: CASSPTPNSGANVLTF

v_gene: TRBV12-3/TRBV12-4
j_gene: TRBJ2-7
d_gene: -
abundance: few
CDR3nt: TGTGCCAGCAGCCTCGGACTGGACGCTAGCGAGCAGTACTTC
CDR3aa: CASSLGLDASEQYF

v_gene: TRBV4-1
j_gene: TRBJ2-7
d_gene: -
abundance: -
CDR3nt: TGCGCCAGCAGCCAACAGACGTTTTCCTACGAGCAGTACTTC
CDR3aa: CASSQQTFSYEQYF

v_gene: TRBV6-2/TRBV6-3
j_gene: TRBJ1-5
d_gene: -
abundance: many
CDR3nt: TGTGCCAGCAGCAAAGCCGGCCAGGGTCATGGCAATCAGCCCCAGCATTTT
CDR3aa: CASSKAGQGHGNQPQHF

v_gene: TRBV24-1
j_gene: TRBJ2-3
d_gene: TRBD1
abundance: many
CDR3nt: TGTGCCACCAGTGAGCTGGGACAGGGGACAGATACGCAGTATTTT
CDR3aa: CATSELGQGTDTQYF

v_gene: TRBV12-3/TRBV12-4
j_gene: TRBJ1-5
d_gene: TRBD1
abundance: few
CDR3nt: TGTGCCAGCAGGCCCTGGGGACAGAGCAATCAGCCCCAGCATTTT
CDR3aa: CASRPWGQSNQPQHF

v_gene: TRBV11-3
j_gene: TRBJ2-5
d_gene: TRBD1
abundance: -
CDR3nt: TGTGCCAGCAGCTTACCGTGGACAGGGCGGGAGACCCAGTACTTC
CDR3aa: CASSLPWTGRETQYF

v_gene: TRBV27
j_gene: TRBJ2-3
d_gene: -
abundance: -
CDR3nt: TGTGCCAGCAGTTTGAGTTTTAGCACAGATACGCAGTATTTT
CDR3aa: CASSLSFSTDTQYF

v_gene: TRBV7-9
j_gene: TRBJ1-1
d_gene: -
abundance: many
CDR3nt: TGTGCCAGCAGCCCTGGCTGGAACACTGAAGCTTTCTTT
CDR3aa: CASSPGWNTEAFF

v_gene: TRBV12-5
j_gene: TRBJ2-3
d_gene: TRBD1
abundance: -
CDR3nt: TGTGCTAGTGGTTTACTCCGGGACAGGGTTAGGTCTGCAACTAACACAGATACGCAGTATTTT
CDR3aa: CASGLLRDRVRSATNTDTQYF